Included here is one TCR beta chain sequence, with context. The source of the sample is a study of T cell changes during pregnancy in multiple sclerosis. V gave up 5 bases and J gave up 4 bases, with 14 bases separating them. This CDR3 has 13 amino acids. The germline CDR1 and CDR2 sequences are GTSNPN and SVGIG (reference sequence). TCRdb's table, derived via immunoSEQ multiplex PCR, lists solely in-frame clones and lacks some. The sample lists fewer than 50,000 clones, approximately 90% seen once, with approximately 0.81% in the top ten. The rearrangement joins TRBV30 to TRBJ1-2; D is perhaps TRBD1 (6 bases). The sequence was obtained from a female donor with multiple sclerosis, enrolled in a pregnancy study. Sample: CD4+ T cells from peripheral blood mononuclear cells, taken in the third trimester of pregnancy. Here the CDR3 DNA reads TGTGCCTGGCGTAGGACAGTGTTCTATGGCTACACCTTC. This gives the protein CAWRRTVFYGYTF.